This TCR beta chain came from a study of response to subunit inactivated influenza vaccine. TCRdb analysed the RT-PCR reads with MiXCR anew, one entry per CDR3 protein. This table has around 540,000 distinct CDR3 sequences, 12% appearing once. V lost 4 bases to trimming and J lost 4 bases, with 14 bases between them. The CDR3 sequence is 15 residues long. Germline V gene sequence: CDR1 LNHNV, CDR2 YYDKDF (reference sequence). The sequence was collected from a man aged 45-60 years who received an inactivated influenza vaccine. The chain uses TRBV15 and TRBJ2-4; either TRBD1 or TRBD2 may supply D (6 bases each). The sequencing used PBMCs from blood, collected on the day of vaccination. CDR3 DNA sequence: TGTGCCACCAGCACTCGGGGGCTCACGAAAAACATTCAGTACTTC. Encoded protein: CATSTRGLTKNIQYF.